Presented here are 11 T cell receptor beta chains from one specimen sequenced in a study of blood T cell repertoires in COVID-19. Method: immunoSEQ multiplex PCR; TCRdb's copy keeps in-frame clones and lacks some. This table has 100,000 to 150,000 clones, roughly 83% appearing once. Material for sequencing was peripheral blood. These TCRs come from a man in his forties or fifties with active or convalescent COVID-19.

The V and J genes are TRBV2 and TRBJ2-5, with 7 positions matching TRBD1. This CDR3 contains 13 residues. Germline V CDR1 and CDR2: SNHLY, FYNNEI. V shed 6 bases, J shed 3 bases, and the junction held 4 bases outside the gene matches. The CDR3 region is CASRPDREETQYF. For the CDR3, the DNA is TGTGCCAGCAGGCCTGACAGGGAAGAGACCCAGTACTTC.

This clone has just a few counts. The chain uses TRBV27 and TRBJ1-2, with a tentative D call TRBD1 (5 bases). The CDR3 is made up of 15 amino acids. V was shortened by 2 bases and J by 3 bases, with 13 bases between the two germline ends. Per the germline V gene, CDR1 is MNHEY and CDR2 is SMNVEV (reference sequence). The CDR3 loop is CASSLVGSGDYGYTF. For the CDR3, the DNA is TGTGCCAGCAGTTTAGTCGGCTCGGGGGACTATGGCTACACCTTC.

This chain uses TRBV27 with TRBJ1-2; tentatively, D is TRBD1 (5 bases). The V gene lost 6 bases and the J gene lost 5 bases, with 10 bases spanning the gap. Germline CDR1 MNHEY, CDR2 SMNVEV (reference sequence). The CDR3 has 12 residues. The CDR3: CASRQGSYGYTF. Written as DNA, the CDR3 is TGTGCCAGCAGGCAGGGAAGTTATGGCTACACCTTC.

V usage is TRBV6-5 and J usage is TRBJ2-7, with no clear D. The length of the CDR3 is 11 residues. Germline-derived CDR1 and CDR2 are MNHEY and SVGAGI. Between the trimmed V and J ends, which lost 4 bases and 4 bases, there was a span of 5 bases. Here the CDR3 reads CASSSLYEQYF. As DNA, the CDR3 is TGTGCCAGCAGTTCCTTATACGAGCAGTACTTC.

This CDR3 is CASTAEGAVTEAFF. The DNA for the CDR3 is TGTGCCAGCACCGCAGAGGGGGCGGTCACTGAAGCTTTCTTT. The rearrangement joins TRBV6-5 to TRBJ1-1; 7 bases are shared with TRBD1. Germline values: CDR1 MNHEY, CDR2 SVGAGI. The CDR3 covers 14 residues. With 7 bases clipped from V and 4 bases from J, the junction kept 9 bases outside the gene matches.

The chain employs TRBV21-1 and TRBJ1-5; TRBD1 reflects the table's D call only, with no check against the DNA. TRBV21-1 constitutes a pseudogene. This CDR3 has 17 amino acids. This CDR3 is CASSNRGPSRGNQPQHF. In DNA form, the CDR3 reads TGTGCCAGCAGTAACAGGGGACCCTCCCGGGGCAATCAGCCCCAGCATTTT.

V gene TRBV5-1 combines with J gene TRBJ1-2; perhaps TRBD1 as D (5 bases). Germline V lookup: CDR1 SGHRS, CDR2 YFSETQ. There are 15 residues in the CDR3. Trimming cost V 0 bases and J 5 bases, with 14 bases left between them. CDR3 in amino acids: CASSLGDAGVYGYTF. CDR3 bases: TGCGCCAGCAGCTTGGGGGATGCGGGGGTTTATGGCTACACCTTC.

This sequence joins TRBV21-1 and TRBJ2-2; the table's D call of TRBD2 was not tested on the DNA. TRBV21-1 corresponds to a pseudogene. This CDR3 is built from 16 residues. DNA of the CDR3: TGTGCCAGCAGTCGGACTAGCGGGAGTGGCACCGGGGAGCTGTTTTTT. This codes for CASSRTSGSGTGELFF.

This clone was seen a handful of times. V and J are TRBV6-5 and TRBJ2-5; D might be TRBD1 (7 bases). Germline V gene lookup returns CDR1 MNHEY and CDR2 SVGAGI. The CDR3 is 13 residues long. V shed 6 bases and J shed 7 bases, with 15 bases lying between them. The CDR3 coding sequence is TGTGCCAGCAGAGCTACAGGGGAGGCGACCCAGTACTTC. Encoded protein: CASRATGEATQYF.

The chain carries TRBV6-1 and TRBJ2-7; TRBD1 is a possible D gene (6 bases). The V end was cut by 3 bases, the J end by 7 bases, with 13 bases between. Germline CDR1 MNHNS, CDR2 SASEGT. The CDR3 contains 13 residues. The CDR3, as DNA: TGTGCCAGCAGTGACACAGGGCGTCGGGAGCAGTACTTC. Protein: CASSDTGRREQYF.

This CDR3 reads CASSVDGRDGSTIYF. The DNA for the CDR3 is TGTGCCAGCAGCGTAGATGGCAGGGATGGTTCCACCATATATTTT. The rearrangement joins TRBV9 to TRBJ1-3, with a possible D match to TRBD1 (5 bases). The CDR3 is 15 amino acids. V lost 0 bases and J lost 9, with 16 bases in between. CDR1 SGDLS and CDR2 YYNGEE come from the germline V gene.